This T cell receptor (beta chain) appears in the sequencing data of a study of a mutant IDH1 vaccine in newly diagnosed glioma (dated by TCRdb to 2020 to 2022). Looking at the study overall: Vaccination was initiated 4-6 weeks after radiotherapy alone, or concurrently with temozolomide cycles in the chemotherapy-containing groups. Of the 30 or so patients who were treated, around 62% were male and around 38% were female, and the mean age was around 43 years. Prior to enrollment, standard therapy consisting of radiotherapy alone, temozolomide alone, or radiochemotherapy with temozolomide had been administered to patients, with the combination being received by most patients. Visit V12 was the week-35 safety follow-up and visit V13 was the week-47 end of study. Peripheral blood was collected at six visits: V03 (baseline), V05, V07, V10, V12 and V13. For exploratory analyses, longitudinal TCRB deep sequencing was carried out in approximately 25 treated patients wherever samples were available.

The library was obtained by the immunoSEQ multiplex PCR assay. The hsTCRB Kit was used according to the manufacturer's protocol to amplify rearranged TCR beta chain sequences. Sequencing of TCRB libraries was carried out on an Illumina MiSeq. The paper's data handling went like this. Demultiplexing, trimming and gene mapping were performed with the kit vendor's proprietary platform. The table was pulled from immuneACCESS by TCRdb, which kept in-frame rearrangements only. Such tables lose some clones; where checked, under half of the loss comes from unresolved V genes, and the rest has no known cause. V and J calls and clone size are copied from that table; D and trimming were computed from the DNA. This sample gives roughly 50,000 clones in total; 80% to 90% of them show up just once. The ten most abundant clones make up over 4% of the sample. The investigation overall reported the following: Immune responses induced by the vaccine were seen in roughly 95% of patients across multiple MHC alleles. The authors noted that analyses of patient blood samples could not be reproduced because of sample limitations. Availability determined which PBMC samples were chosen for TCRB deep sequencing. Changes in the top peripheral T cell clonotypes picked up by TCRB sequencing did not appear to be linked to pseudoprogression.

Regarding this clone: Its antigen is not yet known. Base qualities are not at hand, and no much larger clone is one base apart.

Read against the paper, the sample's time point label means: week 35, safety follow-up. A 20-mer mutant IDH1 peptide at 300 micrograms in Montanide made up each vaccine dose, which was injected subcutaneously together with topical imiquimod. Eight vaccinations were administered to patients in weeks 1, 3, 5, 7, 11, 15, 19 and 23, corresponding to visits V03 through V10. The donors had newly diagnosed IDH1-mutant astrocytomas of WHO grade 3 or 4 that showed loss of nuclear ATRX. The samples were drawn from NOA16, a multicentre, single-arm, open-label phase I trial in Germany that tested a mutant IDH1 peptide vaccine in humans for the first time. The DNeasy Blood and Tissue Kit was used to extract genomic DNA from EDTA blood for TCRB sequencing. The V and J ends are trimmed by 3 bases and 7 bases, leaving 20 bases between them. Per the germline V gene, SGDLS is the CDR1 and YYNGEE is the CDR2. The CDR3, from cysteine to phenylalanine, totals 16 residues. The kept DNA is CDR3 alone, 48 bases in frame from the first base.

This sample comprised PBMCs, obtained from a glioma patient whose treatment included an IDH1 peptide vaccine. This clonotype originated in a woman aged 18-29 years with glioma. The rearrangement joined TRBV9 to TRBJ1-3; the D segment could be TRBD1, given 6 matching bases. The base sequence is TGTGCCAGCAGCGGATTACAGGGAAGTTCGCGGAACACCATATATTTT. Translation gives CASSGLQGSSRNTIYF.